This T cell receptor beta chain was recovered during a study of T cell responses to AZD1222 COVID-19 vaccine (dated by TCRdb to the early 2020s). For the study in its entirety: Because spike-specific TCR depth and breadth did not differ between the two schedules, AZD1222 recipients who got a second dose at roughly 4 weeks were pooled with those who got a second dose at roughly 12 weeks. TCR sequencing was performed for roughly 250 trial participants, of whom about 200 were given two doses of AZD1222 and around 25 were given two doses of MenACWY control vaccine. Trial participants were enrolled by age into subgroups of 18-55, 56-69 and 70-plus years, and 148, 28 and 57 TCR-sequenced participants, respectively, were included in these subgroups.

Study-level results and caveats: Because no day 14 peak-response samples were available, the repertoires could be characterized only after the peak T cell response. Only 5 to 7 AZD1222 recipients were SARS-CoV-2 seropositive at baseline, limiting conclusions about previously exposed vaccinees. Participants were mostly white British and included more females than males, and it was suggested by the authors that clonal diversity may have been underestimated. The 56-69-year group was small, and its depth increase did not reach significance, likely because of low power. Nearly half of unique spike-specific TCRs reportedly recognized epitopes outside regions mutated in the B.1.351 and B.1.1.7 variants. Vaccine-associated CD4 TCRs spanned the whole spike protein, with dominant responses in regions 160-218 and 743-854. A significant rise in spike-specific TCR breadth and depth was observed after two AZD1222 doses relative to day 0 and relative to MenACWY recipients.

Spanning cysteine to phenylalanine, the CDR3 consists of 16 amino acids. Only the CDR3 DNA stays, 48 bases, in frame from base 1. The germline V and J ends show losses of 5 bases and 2 bases respectively, and no gene match explains 12 bases of the junction. CDR1 and CDR2, per the germline V gene, are SNHLY and FYNNEI. This sample's time point label indicates: baseline before first vaccination. Samples from vaccinated people were obtained from the UK trials COV001 and COV002, which included a single-blind randomized controlled phase 2/3 trial of AZD1222 (ChAdOx1 nCoV-19) in healthy adults. Trial participant PBMC samples were collected at day 0 and day 28 after the second dose for TCRbeta chain sequencing. In the case of this clone: Its antigen specificity is not known. Nothing much larger sits one base from this clone, and base qualities are not available.

The CDR3 regions of human TCRbeta chains were analyzed by immunosequencing. In the paper's pipeline: Repertoire TCRs were checked for matches against a reference library of SARS-CoV-2-specific TCRs that had been generated using the MIRA antigen-specificity platform. Breadth was defined as the fraction of unique TCRs that were SARS-CoV-2-associated. Depth was defined as the fraction of total T cells that were SARS-CoV-2-associated. Using the MIRA data, every spike-specific TCR was mapped to the spike region that the TCR reacted to and assigned to either a CD4 or a CD8 class. Log10-transformed breadth and depth values were compared by one-way ANOVA with Sidak's multiple comparisons tests. TCRdb holds this immuneACCESS table with in-frame rearrangements only. Some clones are missing; in checked studies, unresolved V genes explain under half, and the rest has no known cause. V and J calls and clone size are those listed in that table; D and trimming were worked out from the DNA. For this sample there are 97,000 or so clones; 88% appear just once. Together, the top ten hold approximately 2.8% of the sample.

The chain employs TRBV2 and TRBJ2-7; 7 bases in the middle match TRBD1. The specimen was peripheral blood, collected on day 0 of AZD1222 vaccination. This TCR came from an adult in good health. The DNA sequence reads TGTGCCAGCAGTTGGTCTCCGGGACAGCAAGCCTACGAGCAGTACTTC. This translates into CASSWSPGQQAYEQYF.